This T cell receptor (beta chain) was sequenced in a study of T cell responses to AZD1222 COVID-19 vaccine. The assay was immunoSEQ multiplex PCR, and TCRdb's table has in-frame clones only and misses some. The sample yields over 100,000 clones, about four fifths seen once. Looked up from germline, CDR1 is DFQATT and CDR2 is SNEGSKA (reference sequence). This CDR3 comprises 10 residues. The V end was cut by 3 bases, the J end by 3 bases, with 3 bases between. Study-level findings and limits: In all cases, repertoires were sampled only after the peak T cell response. CD4 TCRs linked to vaccination spanned spike, dominating at 160-218 and 743-854. Recipients of AZD1222 seropositive at baseline numbered only 5 to 7. The breadth and depth of Spike-specific TCRs increased once two AZD1222 doses had been given.

Points on this clone: Its antigen is still unknown.

The V gene is TRBV20-1, the J gene TRBJ2-7, with no clear D. The sequencing here drew on peripheral blood, taken on day 0 of AZD1222 vaccination. The TCR sequence derives from an adult in good health. The CDR3 region has the DNA TGCAGTGCTAGCGACTACGAGCAGTACTTC. The encoded protein is CSASDYEQYF.